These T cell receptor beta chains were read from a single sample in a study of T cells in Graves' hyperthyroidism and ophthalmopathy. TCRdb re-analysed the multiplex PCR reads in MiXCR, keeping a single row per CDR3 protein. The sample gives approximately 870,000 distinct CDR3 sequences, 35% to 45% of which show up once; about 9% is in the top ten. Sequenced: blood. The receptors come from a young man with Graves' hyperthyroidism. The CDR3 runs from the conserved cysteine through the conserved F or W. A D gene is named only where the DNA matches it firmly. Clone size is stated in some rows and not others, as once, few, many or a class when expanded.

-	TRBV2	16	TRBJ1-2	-	TGTGCCAGCAGTTACTCGGGGTCCCGTGGCGACTATGGCTACACCTTC	CASSYSGSRGDYGYTF
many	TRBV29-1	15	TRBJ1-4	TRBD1	TGCAGCGTTTCCGGGACAGGCGCAACTAATGAAAAACTGTTTTTT	CSVSGTGATNEKLFF
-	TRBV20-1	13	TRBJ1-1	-	TGCAGTGCTATTAGGAGACAGAACACTGAAGCTTTCTTT	CSAIRRQNTEAFF
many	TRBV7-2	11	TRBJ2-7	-	TGTGCCAGCAGCTTAGTTGCGGAGCAGTACTTC	CASSLVAEQYF
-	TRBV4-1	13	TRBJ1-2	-	TGCGCCAGCAGCCCAGCTTATGTAGGCGGCTACACCTTC	CASSPAYVGGYTF
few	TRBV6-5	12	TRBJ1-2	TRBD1	TGTGCCAGCAGTAACCCAGGGGGCGGCTACACCTTC	CASSNPGGGYTF
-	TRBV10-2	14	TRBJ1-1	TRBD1	TGCGCCAGCAAAAAGACAGGGGCGAACAATGAAGCTTTCTTT	CASKKTGANNEAFF
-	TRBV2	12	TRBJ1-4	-	TGTGCTTACAGCCTGGTACGCGAAAAACTGTTTTTT	CAYSLVREKLFF
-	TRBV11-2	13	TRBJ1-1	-	TGTGCCAGCACGAGGTGGGGAAAGACTGAAGCTTTCTTT	CASTRWGKTEAFF
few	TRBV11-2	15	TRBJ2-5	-	TGTGCCAGCAGCTTGGACCGACGGCTCCAAGAGACCCAGTACTTC	CASSLDRRLQETQYF
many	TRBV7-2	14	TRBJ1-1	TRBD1	TGTGCCAGCAGCAGAAATACAGGGGCCACTGAAGCTTTCTTT	CASSRNTGATEAFF
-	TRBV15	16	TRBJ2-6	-	TGTGCCACCAGCAGTGGTAGGGGCTCTGGGGCCAACGTCCTGACTTTC	CATSSGRGSGANVLTF
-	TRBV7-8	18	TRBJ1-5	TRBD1	TGTGCCAGCACCAAACTGGGACAGGGGGAATTTGGCAATCAGCCCCAGCATTTT	CASTKLGQGEFGNQPQHF
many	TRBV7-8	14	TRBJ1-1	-	TGTGCCAGCAGCGTGGAGGGTAGGCGAACTGAAGCTTTCTTT	CASSVEGRRTEAFF
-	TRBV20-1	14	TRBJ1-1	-	TGCAGTGCCAGTAGTATTGGAGCGAACACTGAAGCTTTCTTT	CSASSIGANTEAFF
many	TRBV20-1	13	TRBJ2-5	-	TGCAGTGCTAGCAATAGCGGACAAGAGACCCAGTACTTC	CSASNSGQETQYF
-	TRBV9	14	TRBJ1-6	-	TGTGCCAGCAGCGTAGTAGAGGTAGACTCACCCCTCCACTTT	CASSVVEVDSPLHF
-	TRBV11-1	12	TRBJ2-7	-	TGTGCCAGCCAACAGGCCCCCTACGAGCAGTACTTC	CASQQAPYEQYF
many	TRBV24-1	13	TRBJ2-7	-	TGTGCCACCAGTGAAACGGGGACGTACGAGCAGTACTTC	CATSETGTYEQYF
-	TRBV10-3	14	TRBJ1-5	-	TGTGCCATCAGTGAGGGCAGGGCCAATCAGCCCCAGCATTTT	CAISEGRANQPQHF
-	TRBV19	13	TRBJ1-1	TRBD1	TGTGCCAGTAGACGACAGGGAAAGACTGAAGCTTTCTTT	CASRRQGKTEAFF
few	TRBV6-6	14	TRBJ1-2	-	TGTGCCAGCAGTCTACAGGGACCCGGTGATGGCTACACCTTC	CASSLQGPGDGYTF
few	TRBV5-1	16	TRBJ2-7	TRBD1	TGCGCCAGCAGCTCCGTCCCGACAGGGCGCCCCGGCGAGCAGTACTTC	CASSSVPTGRPGEQYF
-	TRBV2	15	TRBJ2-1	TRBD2	TGTGCCAGCAGTGGGACTAGCGGGAGGGCCTATGAGCAGTTCTTC	CASSGTSGRAYEQFF
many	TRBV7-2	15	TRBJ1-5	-	TGTGCCAGCAGCTTAGAGATGGGAGCTGGTCAGCCCCAGCATTTT	CASSLEMGAGQPQHF
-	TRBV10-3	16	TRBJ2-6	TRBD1	TGTGCCAGCAGCCGGGACAGGATATCTGGGGCCAACGTCCTGACTTTC	CASSRDRISGANVLTF
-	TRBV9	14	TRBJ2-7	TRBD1	TGTGCCAGCAGCCTGAGGGGGCTTTTCTACGAGCAGTACTTC	CASSLRGLFYEQYF
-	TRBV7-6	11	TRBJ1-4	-	TGTGCCAGCGCGTGGGATGAAAAACTGTTTTTT	CASAWDEKLFF
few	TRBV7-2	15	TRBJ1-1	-	TGTGCCAGCAGCCAAAGTGGGGGGGCTAACACTGAAGCTTTCTTT	CASSQSGGANTEAFF
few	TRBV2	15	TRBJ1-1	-	TGTGCCAGCAGTTTTCTGCCAGGGAAGGCCACTGAAGCTTTCTTT	CASSFLPGKATEAFF
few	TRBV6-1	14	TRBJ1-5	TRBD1	TGTGCCAGCAGCAACGCAGGGGGCGAGCAGCCCCAGCATTTT	CASSNAGGEQPQHF
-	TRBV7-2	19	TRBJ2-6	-	TGTGCCAGCAGCTCGCCGAGAGGGGCCGAAATCTCTGGGGCCAACGTCCTGACTTTC	CASSSPRGAEISGANVLTF
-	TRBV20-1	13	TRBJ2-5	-	TGCAGTGCTCCCCCGAGGGTTTTGGAGACCCAGTACTTC	CSAPPRVLETQYF
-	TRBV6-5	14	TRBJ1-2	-	TGTGCCATCAGTTACGGGGCTGGAGGGAAGGGCTACACCTTC	CAISYGAGGKGYTF
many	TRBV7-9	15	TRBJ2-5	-	TGTGCCAGCAGCTTAGCTGCAGGGAGGACGGAGACCCAGTACTTC	CASSLAAGRTETQYF
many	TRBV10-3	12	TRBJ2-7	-	TGTGCCACCAAATCCGGGGGCTACGAGCAGTACTTC	CATKSGGYEQYF
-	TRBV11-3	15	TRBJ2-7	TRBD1	TGTGCCAGCAGCTCCATCGACAGGGGCCTTTACGAGCAGTACTTC	CASSSIDRGLYEQYF
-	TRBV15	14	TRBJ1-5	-	TGTGCCCCGAGCTTGGGGGGCCCTGATCAGCCCCAGCATTTT	CAPSLGGPDQPQHF
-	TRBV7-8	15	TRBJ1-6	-	TGTGCCAGCAGCACCTCAGGGACTAGTAATTCACCCCTCCACTTT	CASSTSGTSNSPLHF
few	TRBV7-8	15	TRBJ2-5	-	TGTGCCAGCTTCCCCTTCGGGGGCTCCCAAGAGACCCAGTACTTC	CASFPFGGSQETQYF
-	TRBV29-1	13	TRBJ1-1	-	TGCAGCGTTGACCGGGGGGGCCGACCTGAAGCTTTCTTT	CSVDRGGRPEAFF
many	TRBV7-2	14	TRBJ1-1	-	TGTGCCAGCAGCGCCTTTGAGGGGGGACCTGAAGCTTTCTTT	CASSAFEGGPEAFF
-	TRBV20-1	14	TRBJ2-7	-	TGCAGTGCTAGGGACGAGGGGGGAACCTACGAGCAGTACTTC	CSARDEGGTYEQYF
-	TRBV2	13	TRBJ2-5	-	TGTGCCAGCAGGGGGGCAGGGGTGCAGACCCAGTACTTC	CASRGAGVQTQYF
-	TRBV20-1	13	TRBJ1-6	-	TGCAGTGCCACGCGAGGAGGTGGTTCACCCCTCCACTTT	CSATRGGGSPLHF
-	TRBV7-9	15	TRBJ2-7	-	TGTGCCAGCAGCAAAAGCGTTTGGGACCGGGGAGAGCAGTACTTC	CASSKSVWDRGEQYF
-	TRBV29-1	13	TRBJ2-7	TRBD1	TGCAGCGTCGGCGGGACAGGAAACTACGAGCAGTACTTC	CSVGGTGNYEQYF
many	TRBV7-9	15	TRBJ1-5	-	TGTGCCAGCAGTCGACTGGGACCGGGAAATCAGCCCCAGCATTTT	CASSRLGPGNQPQHF
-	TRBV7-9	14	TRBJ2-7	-	TGTGCCAGCAGCTTCAGTGGCCCAAGGGACGAGCAGTACTTC	CASSFSGPRDEQYF